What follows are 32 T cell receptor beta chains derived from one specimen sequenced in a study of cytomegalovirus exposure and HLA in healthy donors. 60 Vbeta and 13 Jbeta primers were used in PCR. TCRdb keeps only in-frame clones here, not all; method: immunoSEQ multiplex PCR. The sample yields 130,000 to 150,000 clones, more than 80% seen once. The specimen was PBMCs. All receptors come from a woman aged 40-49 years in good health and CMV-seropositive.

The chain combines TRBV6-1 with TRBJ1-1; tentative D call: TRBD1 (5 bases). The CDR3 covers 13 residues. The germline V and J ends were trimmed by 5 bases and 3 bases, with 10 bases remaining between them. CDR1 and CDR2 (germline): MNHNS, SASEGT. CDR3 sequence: CASSSKTDTEAFF. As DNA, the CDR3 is TGTGCCAGCAGTTCTAAGACAGACACTGAAGCTTTCTTT.

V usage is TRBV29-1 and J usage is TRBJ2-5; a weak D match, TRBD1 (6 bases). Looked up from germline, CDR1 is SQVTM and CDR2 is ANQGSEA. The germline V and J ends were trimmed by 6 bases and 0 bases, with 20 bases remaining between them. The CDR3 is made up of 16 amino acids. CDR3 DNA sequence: TGCAGCGTCGTGGGGACAAGAATCGAGTACCAAGAGACCCAGTACTTC. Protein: CSVVGTRIEYQETQYF. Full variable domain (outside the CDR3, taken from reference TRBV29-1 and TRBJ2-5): SAVISQKPSRDICQRGTSLTIQCQVDSQVTMMFWYRQQPGQSLTLIATANQGSEATYESGFVIDKFPISRPNLTFSTLTVSNMSPEDSSIYLCSVVGTRIEYQETQYFGPGTRLLVL.

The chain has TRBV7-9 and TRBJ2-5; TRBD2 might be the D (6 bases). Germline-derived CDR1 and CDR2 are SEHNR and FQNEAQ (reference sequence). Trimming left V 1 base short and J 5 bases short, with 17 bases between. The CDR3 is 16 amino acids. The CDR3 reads CASSLGTSGRKETQYF. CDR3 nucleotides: TGTGCCAGCAGCTTAGGGACTTCGGGGAGGAAGGAGACCCAGTACTTC. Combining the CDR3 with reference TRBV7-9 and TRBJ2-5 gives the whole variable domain DTGVSQNPRHKITKRGQNVTFRCDPISEHNRLYWYRQTLGQGPEFLTYFQNEAQLEKSRLLSDRFSAERPKGSFSTLEIQRTEQGDSAMYLCASSLGTSGRKETQYFGPGTRLLVL.

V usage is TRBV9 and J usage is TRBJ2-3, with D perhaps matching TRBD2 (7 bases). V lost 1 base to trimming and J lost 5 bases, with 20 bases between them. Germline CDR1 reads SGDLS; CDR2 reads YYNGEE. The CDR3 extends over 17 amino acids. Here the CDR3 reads CASSVPLAGAGEDTQYF. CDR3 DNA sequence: TGTGCCAGCAGCGTACCTCTCGCGGGGGCCGGGGAAGATACGCAGTATTTT. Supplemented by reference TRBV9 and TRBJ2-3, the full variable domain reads DSGVTQTPKHLITATGQRVTLRCSPRSGDLSVYWYQQSLDQGLQFLIQYYNGEERAKGNILERFSAQQFPDLHSELNLSSLELGDSALYFCASSVPLAGAGEDTQYFGPGTRLTVL.

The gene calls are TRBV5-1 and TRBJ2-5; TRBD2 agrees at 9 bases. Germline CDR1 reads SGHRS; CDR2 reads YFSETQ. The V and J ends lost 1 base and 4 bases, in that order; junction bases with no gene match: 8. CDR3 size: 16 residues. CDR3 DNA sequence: TGCGCCAGCAGCTTGTCAGGGCTAGCGGGGTCAGAGACCCAGTACTTC. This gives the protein CASSLSGLAGSETQYF.

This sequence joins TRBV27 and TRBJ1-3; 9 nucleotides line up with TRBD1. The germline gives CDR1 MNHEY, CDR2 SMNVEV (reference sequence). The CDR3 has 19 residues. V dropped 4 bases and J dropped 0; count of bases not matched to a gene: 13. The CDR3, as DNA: TGTGCCAGCAGTTCCTCCGGGACAGGGATTATGCTCTCTGGAAACACCATATATTTT. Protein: CASSSSGTGIMLSGNTIYF.

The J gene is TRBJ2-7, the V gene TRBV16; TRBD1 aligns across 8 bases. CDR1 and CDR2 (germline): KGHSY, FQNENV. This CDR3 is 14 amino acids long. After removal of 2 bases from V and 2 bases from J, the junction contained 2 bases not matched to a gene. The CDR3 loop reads CASSQGQGPYEQYF. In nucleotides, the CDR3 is TGTGCCAGCAGCCAAGGACAGGGTCCCTACGAGCAGTACTTC.

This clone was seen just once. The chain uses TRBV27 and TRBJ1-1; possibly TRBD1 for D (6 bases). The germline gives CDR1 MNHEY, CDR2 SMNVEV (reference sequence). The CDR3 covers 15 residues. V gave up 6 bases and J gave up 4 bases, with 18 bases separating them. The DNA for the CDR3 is TGTGCCAGCAGCTTAGGAGGGGGAGGGTCCACTGAAGCTTTCTTT. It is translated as CASSLGGGGSTEAFF.

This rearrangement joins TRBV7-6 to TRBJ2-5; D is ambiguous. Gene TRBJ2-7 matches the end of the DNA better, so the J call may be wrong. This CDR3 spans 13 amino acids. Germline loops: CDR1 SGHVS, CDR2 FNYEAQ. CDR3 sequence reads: CASSLGGTYEQYF. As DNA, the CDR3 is TGTGCCAGCAGCTTAGGCGGAACCTACGAGCAGTACTTC.

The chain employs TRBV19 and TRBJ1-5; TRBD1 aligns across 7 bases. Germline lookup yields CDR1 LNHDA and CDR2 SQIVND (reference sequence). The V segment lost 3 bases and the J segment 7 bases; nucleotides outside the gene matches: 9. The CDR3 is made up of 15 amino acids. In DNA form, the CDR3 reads TGTGCCAGTAGTATCATTCCCAGGGGGGACCAGCCCCAGCATTTT. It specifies CASSIIPRGDQPQHF.

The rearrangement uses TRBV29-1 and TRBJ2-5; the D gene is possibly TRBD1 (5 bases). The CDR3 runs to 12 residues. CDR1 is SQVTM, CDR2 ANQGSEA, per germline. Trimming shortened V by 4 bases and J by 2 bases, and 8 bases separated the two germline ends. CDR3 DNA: TGCAGCGTTGTTAGGACACAAGAGACCCAGTACTTC. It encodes CSVVRTQETQYF. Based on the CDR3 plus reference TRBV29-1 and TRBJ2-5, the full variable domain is SAVISQKPSRDICQRGTSLTIQCQVDSQVTMMFWYRQQPGQSLTLIATANQGSEATYESGFVIDKFPISRPNLTFSTLTVSNMSPEDSSIYLCSVVRTQETQYFGPGTRLLVL.

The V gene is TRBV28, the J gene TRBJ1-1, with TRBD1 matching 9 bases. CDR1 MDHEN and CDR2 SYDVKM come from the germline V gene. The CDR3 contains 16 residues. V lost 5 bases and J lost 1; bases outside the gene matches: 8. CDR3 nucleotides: TGTGCCAGCAGTATACCCGGGACAGGGCCGAACACTGAAGCTTTCTTT. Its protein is CASSIPGTGPNTEAFF.

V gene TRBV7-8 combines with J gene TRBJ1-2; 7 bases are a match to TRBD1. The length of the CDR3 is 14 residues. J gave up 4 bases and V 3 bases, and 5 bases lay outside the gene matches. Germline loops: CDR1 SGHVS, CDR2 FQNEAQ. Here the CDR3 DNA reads TGTGCCAGCAGCTTGGGGACAGAGCCCTATGGCTACACCTTC. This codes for CASSLGTEPYGYTF.

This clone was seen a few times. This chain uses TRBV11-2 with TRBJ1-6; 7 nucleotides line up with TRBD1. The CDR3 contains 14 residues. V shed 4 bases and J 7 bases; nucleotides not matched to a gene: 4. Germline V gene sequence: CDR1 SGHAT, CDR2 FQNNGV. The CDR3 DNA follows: TGTGCCAGCAGCTCCGGGACAGACAATTCACCCCTCCACTTT. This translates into CASSSGTDNSPLHF. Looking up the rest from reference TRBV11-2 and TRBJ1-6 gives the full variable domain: EAGVAQSPRYKIIEKRQSVAFWCNPISGHATLYWYQQILGQGPKLLIQFQNNGVVDDSQLPKDRFSAERLKGVDSTLKIQPAKLEDSAVYLCASSSGTDNSPLHFGNGTRLTVT.

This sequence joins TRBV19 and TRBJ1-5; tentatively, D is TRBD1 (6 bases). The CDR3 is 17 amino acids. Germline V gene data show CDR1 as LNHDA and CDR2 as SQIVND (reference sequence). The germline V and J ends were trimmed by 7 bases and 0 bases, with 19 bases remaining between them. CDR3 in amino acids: CASTQFWTDYSNQPQHF. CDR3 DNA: TGTGCCAGTACCCAATTTTGGACAGACTATAGCAATCAGCCCCAGCATTTT.

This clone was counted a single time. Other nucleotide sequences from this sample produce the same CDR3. The CDR3 loop is CASSLGVYEQYF. For the CDR3, the DNA is TGTGCCAGCAGCTTGGGAGTATACGAGCAGTACTTC. This rearrangement joins TRBV7-8 to TRBJ2-7; D might be TRBD2 (5 bases). In germline, CDR1 is SGHVS, CDR2 FQNEAQ. V lost 3 bases and J lost 4, with 7 bases in between. There are 12 residues in the CDR3.

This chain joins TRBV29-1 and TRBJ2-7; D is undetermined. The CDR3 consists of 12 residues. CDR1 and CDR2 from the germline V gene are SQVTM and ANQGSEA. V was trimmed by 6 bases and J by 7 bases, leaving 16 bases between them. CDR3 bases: TGCAGCGTGGCCCTGGGCATCTGGGAGCAGTACTTC. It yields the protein CSVALGIWEQYF.

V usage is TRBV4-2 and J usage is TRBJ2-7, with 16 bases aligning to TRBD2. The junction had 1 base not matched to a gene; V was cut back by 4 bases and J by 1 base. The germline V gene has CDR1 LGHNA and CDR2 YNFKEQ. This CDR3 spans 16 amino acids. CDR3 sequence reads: CASSPGLAGGSYEQYF. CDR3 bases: TGTGCCAGCAGCCCGGGACTAGCGGGGGGGTCCTACGAGCAGTACTTC.

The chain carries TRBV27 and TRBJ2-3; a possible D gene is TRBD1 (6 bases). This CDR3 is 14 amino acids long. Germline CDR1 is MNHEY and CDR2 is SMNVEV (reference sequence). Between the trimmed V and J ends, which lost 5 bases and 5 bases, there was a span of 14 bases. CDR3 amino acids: CASSPRTVGDTQYF. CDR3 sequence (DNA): TGTGCCAGCAGTCCTCGGACAGTCGGAGATACGCAGTATTTT.

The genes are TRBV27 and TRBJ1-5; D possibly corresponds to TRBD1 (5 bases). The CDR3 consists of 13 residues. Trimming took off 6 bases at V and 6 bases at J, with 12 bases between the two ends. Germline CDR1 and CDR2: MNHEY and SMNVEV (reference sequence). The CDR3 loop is CASSGHSGQPQHF. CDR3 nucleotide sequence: TGTGCCAGCAGCGGACATTCAGGTCAGCCCCAGCATTTT.

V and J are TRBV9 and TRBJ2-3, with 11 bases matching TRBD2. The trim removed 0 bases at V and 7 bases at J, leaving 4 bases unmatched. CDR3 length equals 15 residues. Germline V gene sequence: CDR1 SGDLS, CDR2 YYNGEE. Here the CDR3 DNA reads TGTGCCAGCAGCGTAGTACTAGCGGGAGAAAATACGCAGTATTTT. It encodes CASSVVLAGENTQYF.

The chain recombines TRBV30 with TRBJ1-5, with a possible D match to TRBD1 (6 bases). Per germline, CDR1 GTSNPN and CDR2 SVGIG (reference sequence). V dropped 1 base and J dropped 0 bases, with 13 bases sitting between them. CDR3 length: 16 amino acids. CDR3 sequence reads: CAWSEGQPYSNQPQHF. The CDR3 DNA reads TGTGCCTGGAGTGAAGGACAGCCGTATAGCAATCAGCCCCAGCATTTT.

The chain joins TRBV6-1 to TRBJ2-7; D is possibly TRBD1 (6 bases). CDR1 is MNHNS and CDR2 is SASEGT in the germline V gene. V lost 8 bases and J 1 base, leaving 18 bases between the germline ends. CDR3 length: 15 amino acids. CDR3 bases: TGTGCCAGCTTCAAGACAGGAGCAAATTCCTACGAGCAGTACTTC. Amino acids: CASFKTGANSYEQYF.

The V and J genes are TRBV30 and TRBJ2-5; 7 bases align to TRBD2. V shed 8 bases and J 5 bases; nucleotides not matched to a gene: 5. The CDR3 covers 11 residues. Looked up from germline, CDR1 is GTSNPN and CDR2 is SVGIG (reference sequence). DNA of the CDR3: TGTGCCCAGGGAGGGTGGGAGACCCAGTACTTC. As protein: CAQGGWETQYF.

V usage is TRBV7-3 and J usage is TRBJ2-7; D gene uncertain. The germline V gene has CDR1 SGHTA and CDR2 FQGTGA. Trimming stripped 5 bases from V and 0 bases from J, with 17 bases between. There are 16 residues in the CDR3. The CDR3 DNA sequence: TGTGCCAGCAGCCGAATTATTCCCATTAGCTCCTACGAGCAGTACTTC. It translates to CASSRIIPISSYEQYF.

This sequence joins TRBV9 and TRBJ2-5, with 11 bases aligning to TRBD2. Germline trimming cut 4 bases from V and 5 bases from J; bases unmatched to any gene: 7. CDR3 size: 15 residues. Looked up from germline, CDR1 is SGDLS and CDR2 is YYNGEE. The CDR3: CASSLSGGVGETQYF. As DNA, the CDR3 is TGTGCCAGCAGCCTTAGCGGGGGGGTCGGTGAGACCCAGTACTTC.

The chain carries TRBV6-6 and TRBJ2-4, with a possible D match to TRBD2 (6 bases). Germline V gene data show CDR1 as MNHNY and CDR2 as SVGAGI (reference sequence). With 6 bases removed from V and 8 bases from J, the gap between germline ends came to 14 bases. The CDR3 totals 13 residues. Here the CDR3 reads CASSPPRDYIQYF. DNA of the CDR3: TGTGCCAGCAGCCCTCCACGGGACTACATTCAGTACTTC.

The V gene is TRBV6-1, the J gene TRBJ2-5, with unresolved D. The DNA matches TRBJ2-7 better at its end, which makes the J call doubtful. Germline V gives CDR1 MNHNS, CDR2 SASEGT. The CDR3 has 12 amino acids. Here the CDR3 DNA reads TGTGCCAGCAGTGACCTAGTCTACGAGCAGTACTTC. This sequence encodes CASSDLVYEQYF.

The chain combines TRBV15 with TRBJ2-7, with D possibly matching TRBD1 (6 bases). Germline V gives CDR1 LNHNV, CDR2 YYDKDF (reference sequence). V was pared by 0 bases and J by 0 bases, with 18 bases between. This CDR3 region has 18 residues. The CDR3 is CATSRERTASLSSYEQYF. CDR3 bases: TGTGCCACCAGCAGAGAAAGGACAGCGAGCCTTAGCTCCTACGAGCAGTACTTC. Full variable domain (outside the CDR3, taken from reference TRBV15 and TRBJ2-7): DAMVIQNPRYQVTQFGKPVTLSCSQTLNHNVMYWYQQKSSQAPKLLFHYYDKDFNNEADTPDNFQSRRPNTSFCFLDIRSPGLGDTAMYLCATSRERTASLSSYEQYFGPGTRLTVT.

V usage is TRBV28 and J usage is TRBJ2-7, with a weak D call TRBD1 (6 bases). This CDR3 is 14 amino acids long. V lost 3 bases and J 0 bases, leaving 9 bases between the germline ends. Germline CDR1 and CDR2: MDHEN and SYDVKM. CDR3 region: CASSFPGVSYEQYF. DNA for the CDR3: TGTGCCAGCAGTTTTCCAGGGGTCTCCTACGAGCAGTACTTC.

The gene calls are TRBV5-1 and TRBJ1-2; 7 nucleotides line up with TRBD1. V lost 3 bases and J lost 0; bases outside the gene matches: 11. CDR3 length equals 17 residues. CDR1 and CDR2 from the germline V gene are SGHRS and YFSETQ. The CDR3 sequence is CASSSPQGTESNYGYTF. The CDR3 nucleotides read TGCGCCAGCAGCTCTCCACAGGGGACGGAGTCTAACTATGGCTACACCTTC.

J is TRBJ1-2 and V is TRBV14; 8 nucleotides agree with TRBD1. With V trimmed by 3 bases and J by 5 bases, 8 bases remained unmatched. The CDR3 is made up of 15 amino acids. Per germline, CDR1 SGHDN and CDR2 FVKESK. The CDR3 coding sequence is TGTGCCAGCAGCCAGCAAGGACAGGGAGCATATGGCTACACCTTC. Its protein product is CASSQQGQGAYGYTF.